This entry lists 18 T cell receptor beta chains sequenced from one sample in a study of cytomegalovirus exposure and HLA in healthy donors. Researchers ran the PCR with 60 Vbeta and 13 Jbeta primers. Assay: immunoSEQ multiplex PCR; the TCRdb copy retains only in-frame clones and omits some. The sample shows roughly 120,000 clones, around 83% of them seen only once. Sample: PBMCs. The receptors were gathered from a woman aged 55-75 years in good health and CMV-seropositive.

The chain uses TRBV18 and TRBJ2-7, with D maybe TRBD2 (6 bases). CDR1 is KGHSH, CDR2 LQKENI, per germline. Trimming stripped 6 bases from V and 6 bases from J, with 15 bases between. The CDR3 spans 13 residues. Here the CDR3 DNA reads TGTGCCAGCTCCGGCGCAATGGGGGGCGAGCAGTACTTC. Protein sequence: CASSGAMGGEQYF.

The chain is built from TRBV9 and TRBJ1-2; D remains unclear. Trimming removed 0 bases at V and 4 bases at J, with 13 bases between. This CDR3 has 15 residues. Germline V gives CDR1 SGDLS, CDR2 YYNGEE. CDR3: CASSVGDIQPYGYTF. In DNA, the CDR3 is TGTGCCAGCAGCGTAGGAGACATTCAGCCCTATGGCTACACCTTC.

V and J are TRBV9 and TRBJ2-3, with a possible D match to TRBD2 (5 bases). This CDR3 comprises 17 residues. Germline V gene sequence: CDR1 SGDLS, CDR2 YYNGEE. The V gene lost 3 bases and the J gene lost 2 bases, with 19 bases spanning the gap. The CDR3 DNA follows: TGTGCCAGCAGCGGTGCCCCGGGTAGCGCAAACACAGATACGCAGTATTTT. It translates to CASSGAPGSANTDTQYF.

V usage is TRBV19 and J usage is TRBJ1-2; D may be TRBD1 (5 bases). Germline V CDR1 and CDR2: LNHDA, SQIVND (reference sequence). This CDR3 spans 13 amino acids. Trimming took off 6 bases at V and 1 base at J, with 9 bases between the two ends. The CDR3 loop is CASSPDSNYGYTF. In DNA, the CDR3 is TGTGCCAGTAGCCCCGACAGTAACTATGGCTACACCTTC.

The rearrangement uses TRBV29-1 and TRBJ2-1, with TRBD2 as a possible D gene (5 bases). From germline, CDR1 is SQVTM and CDR2 ANQGSEA. Trimming took off 7 bases at V and 8 bases at J, with 18 bases between the two ends. This CDR3 spans 13 amino acids. This chain's CDR3 is CSASIGRVDEQFF. The CDR3, as DNA: TGCAGCGCCTCTATCGGGCGGGTGGATGAGCAGTTCTTC.

The V call is TRBV5-1, the J call TRBJ2-4; 8 positions agree with TRBD2. This CDR3 region has 14 residues. Trimming at V came to 2 bases and at J to 5 bases, leaving 3 bases not matched to a gene. From germline, CDR1 is SGHRS and CDR2 YFSETQ. CDR3 sequence: CASSLVAGQNIQYF. CDR3 nucleotides: TGCGCCAGCAGCTTAGTAGCGGGGCAAAACATTCAGTACTTC. The whole variable domain, remainder taken from reference TRBV5-1 and TRBJ2-4, is KAGVTQTPRYLIKTRGQQVTLSCSPISGHRSVSWYQQTPGQGLQFLFEYFSETQRNKGNFPGRFSGRQFSNSRSEMNVSTLELGDSALYLCASSLVAGQNIQYFGAGTRLSVL.

This chain connects TRBV10-2 to TRBJ1-2; maybe TRBD1 (5 bases). The length of the CDR3 is 16 residues. V was cut by 0 bases and J by 4 bases, with 15 bases left in between. Looked up from germline, CDR1 is WSHSY and CDR2 is SAAADI. CDR3 bases: TGCGCCAGCAGTGAGTCGATTGGGGCTTTAGGCTATGGCTACACCTTC. Translation: CASSESIGALGYGYTF.

This chain joins TRBV28 and TRBJ2-1; the D is unclear. V lost 3 bases, J lost 6 bases, and 9 bases lay in between. The length of the CDR3 is 13 residues. From germline, CDR1 is MDHEN and CDR2 SYDVKM. The CDR3 DNA sequence: TGTGCCAGCAGTTTGGGCAGCAGCAATGAGCAGTTCTTC. It specifies CASSLGSSNEQFF.

The chain couples TRBV19 to TRBJ2-7, with D hard to call. This CDR3 has 12 amino acids. The V end lost 5 bases, the J end lost 6 bases, and 11 bases lay between the germline ends. Per germline, CDR1 LNHDA and CDR2 SQIVND (reference sequence). CDR3 in DNA: TGTGCCAGTAGTGAGAGTTGGAGCGAGCAGTACTTC. This sequence encodes CASSESWSEQYF.

The sample holds one count of this clone. The chain employs TRBV7-9 and TRBJ2-1; D is possibly TRBD2 (5 bases). Trimming left V 5 bases short and J 1 base short, with 15 bases between. The CDR3 covers 16 residues. Per the germline V gene, CDR1 is SEHNR and CDR2 is FQNEAQ (reference sequence). The CDR3 DNA reads as TGTGCCAGCAGCCTCGGGCCGACGGGGTCCTACAATGAGCAGTTCTTC. Protein: CASSLGPTGSYNEQFF.

The genes are TRBV5-8 and TRBJ2-3; unclear D gene. V lost 3 bases and J 0 bases, leaving 2 bases between the germline ends. Germline loops: CDR1 SGHTS, CDR2 YDEGEE. CDR3 length equals 12 residues. For the CDR3, the DNA is TGTGCCAGCAGCTCGAGCACAGATACGCAGTATTTT. This encodes CASSSSTDTQYF.

The J gene is TRBJ1-1, the V gene TRBV7-9; 7 bases match TRBD1. Trimming cost V 6 bases and J 5 bases; bases outside gene matches: 9. From germline, CDR1 is SEHNR and CDR2 FQNEAQ (reference sequence). There are 14 residues in the CDR3. DNA of the CDR3: TGTGCCAGCAGTTCCTTGACAGGGTTTACTGAAGCTTTCTTT. This gives the protein CASSSLTGFTEAFF.

This chain uses TRBV2 with TRBJ1-5; D is uncertain. V was shortened by 7 bases and J by 5 bases, with 12 bases between the two germline ends. Germline CDR1 reads SNHLY; CDR2 reads FYNNEI. The length of the CDR3 is 13 residues. The CDR3 sequence is CASMAGEYQPQHF. In DNA form, the CDR3 reads TGTGCCAGCATGGCCGGGGAATATCAGCCCCAGCATTTT.

This rearrangement joins TRBV7-9 to TRBJ2-3; D perhaps matches TRBD2 (5 bases). Trimming cost V 5 bases and J 2 bases, with 20 bases left between them. The V gene's germline CDR1 is SEHNR and CDR2 FQNEAQ (reference sequence). CDR3 length: 17 residues. CDR3 bases: TGTGCCAGCAGCCCGCCCCGGGGTCTAGAGACCACAGATACGCAGTATTTT. It is translated as CASSPPRGLETTDTQYF.

Relative to its sample, this clone is medium-sized (0.01 to 0.1%). The genes are TRBV6-1 and TRBJ2-6; no firm D call. CDR3 length: 14 amino acids. The ends were cut back, 7 bases at V and 0 bases at J, with 7 bases in the middle. Germline V gene data show CDR1 as MNHNS and CDR2 as SASEGT. The CDR3, as DNA: TGTGCCAGCAAGTTCAGCTCTGGGGCCAACGTCCTGACTTTC. As protein: CASKFSSGANVLTF.

The chain is built from TRBV4-1 and TRBJ1-1; D is uncertain. Looked up from germline, CDR1 is MGHRA and CDR2 is YSYEKL. V was trimmed by 0 bases and J by 6 bases, leaving 8 bases between them. This CDR3 is 13 amino acids long. The CDR3 sequence: CASSQDRDSEAFF. CDR3 sequence (DNA): TGCGCCAGCAGCCAAGATCGCGACTCTGAAGCTTTCTTT.

In nucleotides, the CDR3 is TGTGCCAGCAGCCAAGGACCTAATAAGCAGGGAGGCTACGAGCAGTACTTC. Protein product: CASSQGPNKQGGYEQYF. The rearrangement joins TRBV4-2 to TRBJ2-7, with a weak D call TRBD2 (6 bases). The length of the CDR3 is 17 residues. CDR1 is LGHNA and CDR2 is YNFKEQ in the germline V gene. V lost 1 base to trimming and J lost 3 bases, with 19 bases between them.

The chain has TRBV13 and TRBJ1-1; D uncertain. V was shortened by 4 bases and J by 5 bases, with 20 bases between the two germline ends. Germline V gives CDR1 PRHDT, CDR2 FYEKMQ (reference sequence). CDR3 length: 16 residues. Here the CDR3 reads CASSSRGTVRITEAFF. The CDR3 DNA reads TGTGCCAGCAGCTCCCGGGGTACAGTCAGAATAACTGAAGCTTTCTTT.